These 7 T cell receptor beta chains originate from one sample sequenced in a study of blood T cell repertoires in COVID-19 (dated by TCRdb to 2018 to 2021). Receptor amplification or capture employed the immunoSEQ multiplex PCR assay. TCRdb took over this immuneACCESS table, retaining in-frame rearrangements with V and J assigned. Such tables are incomplete; in checked studies, under half of the missing clones stem from an unresolved V gene, and the remainder is unexplained. This sample has about 140,000 clones in its table, and roughly 80% of those were observed once. Approximately 15% of the sample rests with the top ten. The material sequenced was peripheral blood. These receptors were taken from a man aged 45 to 65 with acute or convalescent COVID-19.

The genes are TRBV5-1 and TRBJ2-4; 7 bases are a match to TRBD1. V trimming: 0 bases; J trimming: 6 bases; junction bases outside the gene matches: 21. CDR3 length: 20 residues. In germline, CDR1 is SGHRS, CDR2 YFSETQ. CDR3 bases: TGCGCCAGCAGCTTGGGAGGGGCCTTGACAGGGTGGACGGAAGGAAACATTCAGTACTTC. This gives the protein CASSLGGALTGWTEGNIQYF.

This clone came up a few times. J is TRBJ1-2 and V is TRBV19; D gene ambiguous. Trimming took off 7 bases at V and 5 bases at J, with 8 bases between the two ends. This CDR3 is built from 11 residues. Per the germline V gene, CDR1 is LNHDA and CDR2 is SQIVND (reference sequence). The CDR3 region is CASTTGYGYTF. The DNA of the CDR3 is TGTGCCAGTACCACGGGTTATGGCTACACCTTC. The full variable domain, in which reference TRBV19 and TRBJ1-2 provide the parts outside the CDR3, is DGGITQSPKYLFRKEGQNVTLSCEQNLNHDAMYWYRQDPGQGLRLIYYSQIVNDFQKGDIAEGYSVSREKKESFPLTVTSAQKNPTAFYLCASTTGYGYTFGSGTRLTVV.

The chain uses TRBV2 and TRBJ1-6, with D perhaps matching TRBD1 (6 bases). Germline V CDR1 and CDR2: SNHLY, FYNNEI. V gave up 11 bases and J gave up 10 bases, with 18 bases separating them. This CDR3 has 13 residues. CDR3 nucleotide sequence: TGTGCCGCACAGGGCTTCTCCGACTCACCCCTCCACTTT. Its translation is CAAQGFSDSPLHF.

The rearrangement joins TRBV6-5 to TRBJ2-1; TRBD1 matches 7 bases. The CDR3 is 14 residues long. Germline V lookup: CDR1 MNHEY, CDR2 SVGAGI. V gave up 5 bases and J gave up 0 bases; unmatched junction bases: 1. The CDR3 coding sequence is TGTGCCAGCAGTCGGGACAGCTCCTACAATGAGCAGTTCTTC. It encodes CASSRDSSYNEQFF.

This clone has a handful of counts. The chain is built from TRBV24-1 and TRBJ2-2, with 9 bases identical to TRBD1. V lost 7 bases to trimming and J lost 5 bases; unmatched junction nucleotides: 7. The CDR3 totals 15 residues. Germline-derived CDR1 and CDR2 are KGHDR and SFDVKD. The CDR3 sequence: CATRAPGQGTGELFF. The CDR3 nucleotides are TGTGCCACCAGAGCCCCGGGACAGGGAACCGGGGAGCTGTTTTTT.

The rearrangement links TRBV19 to TRBJ2-1; tentative D call: TRBD2 (6 bases). The germline V gene encodes CDR1 LNHDA and CDR2 SQIVND (reference sequence). CDR3 length: 13 residues. V lost 5 bases, J lost 4 bases, and 9 bases lay in between. The CDR3 coding sequence is TGTGCCAGTAGTGGGGGACTTTACAATGAGCAGTTCTTC. It codes for CASSGGLYNEQFF.

The CDR3 sequence is CASSLWGNVAGTSLTGELFF. DNA of the CDR3: TGTGCCAGCAGCTTATGGGGGAACGTGGCCGGGACTAGCTTGACCGGGGAGCTGTTTTTT. V and J are TRBV7-3 and TRBJ2-2; 9 bases align to TRBD2. The CDR3 extends over 20 amino acids. Germline V gene data show CDR1 as SGHTA and CDR2 as FQGTGA. V dropped 2 bases and J dropped 5; count of bases not matched to a gene: 18.